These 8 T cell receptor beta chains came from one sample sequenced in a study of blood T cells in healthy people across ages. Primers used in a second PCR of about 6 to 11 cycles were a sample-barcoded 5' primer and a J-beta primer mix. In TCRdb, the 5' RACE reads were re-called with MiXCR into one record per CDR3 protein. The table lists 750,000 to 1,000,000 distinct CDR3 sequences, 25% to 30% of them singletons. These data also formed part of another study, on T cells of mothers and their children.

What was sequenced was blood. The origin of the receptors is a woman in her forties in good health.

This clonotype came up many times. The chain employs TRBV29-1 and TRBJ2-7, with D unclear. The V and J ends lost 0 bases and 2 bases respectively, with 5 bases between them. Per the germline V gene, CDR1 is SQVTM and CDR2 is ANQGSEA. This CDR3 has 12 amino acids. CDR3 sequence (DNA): TGCAGCGTTGAAGATCAAGCCTACGAGCAGTACTTC. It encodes CSVEDQAYEQYF.

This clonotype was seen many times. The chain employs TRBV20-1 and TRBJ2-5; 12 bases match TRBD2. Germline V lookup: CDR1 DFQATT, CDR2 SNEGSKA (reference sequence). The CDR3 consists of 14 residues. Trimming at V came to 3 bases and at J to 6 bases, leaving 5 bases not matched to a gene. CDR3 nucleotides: TGCAGTGCTAGCTTGACTAGCGGGGGAAAGACCCAGTACTTC. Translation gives CSASLTSGGKTQYF.

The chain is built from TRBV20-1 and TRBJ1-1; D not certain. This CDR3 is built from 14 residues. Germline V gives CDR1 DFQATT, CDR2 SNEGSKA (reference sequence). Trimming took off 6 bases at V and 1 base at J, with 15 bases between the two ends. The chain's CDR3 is CSARAQVGNTEAFF. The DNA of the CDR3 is TGCAGTGCCCGAGCCCAGGTAGGGAACACTGAAGCTTTCTTT.

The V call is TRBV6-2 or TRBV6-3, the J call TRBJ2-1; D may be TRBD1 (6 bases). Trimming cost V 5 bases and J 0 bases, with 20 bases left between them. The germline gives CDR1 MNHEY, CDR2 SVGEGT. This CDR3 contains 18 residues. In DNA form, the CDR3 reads TGTGCCAGCAGTCATCCCTCCGGACAGCACAGCTCCTACAATGAGCAGTTCTTC. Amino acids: CASSHPSGQHSSYNEQFF.

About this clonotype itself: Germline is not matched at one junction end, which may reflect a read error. The CDR3 DNA sequence: TGTGCCAGTAGTGACCAGACGACAGGAGCCTACGGGCAGTACTTC. This gives the protein CASSDQTTGAYGQYF. This chain uses TRBV19 with TRBJ2-7, with D tentatively TRBD1 (6 bases). Per the germline V gene, CDR1 is LNHDA and CDR2 is SQIVND (reference sequence). The CDR3 extends over 15 amino acids.

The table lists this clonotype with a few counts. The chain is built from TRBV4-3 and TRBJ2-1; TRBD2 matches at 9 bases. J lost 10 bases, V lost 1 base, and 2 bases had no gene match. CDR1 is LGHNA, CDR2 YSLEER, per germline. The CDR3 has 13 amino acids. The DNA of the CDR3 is TGCGCCAGCAGCCAAGGCGGGGGGGTGGAGCAGTTCTTC. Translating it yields CASSQGGGVEQFF.

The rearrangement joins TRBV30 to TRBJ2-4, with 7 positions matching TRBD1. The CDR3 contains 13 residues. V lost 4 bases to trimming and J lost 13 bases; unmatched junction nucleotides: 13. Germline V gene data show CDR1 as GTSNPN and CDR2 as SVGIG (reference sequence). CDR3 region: CAWNRVGTAEQYF. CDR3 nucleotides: TGTGCCTGGAACAGGGTCGGGACAGCTGAGCAGTACTTC.

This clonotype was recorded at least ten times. In DNA, the CDR3 is TGTGCCAGCAGCATAGCGGGGCCCACAGAGACCCAGTACTTC. Translating it yields CASSIAGPTETQYF. V is TRBV27 and J is TRBJ2-5; 8 nucleotides match TRBD2. Germline CDR1 MNHEY, CDR2 SMNVEV (reference sequence). V was pared by 6 bases and J by 4 bases, with 7 bases of the junction left unmatched. The CDR3 runs to 14 residues.